This T cell receptor beta chain was captured by sequencing in a study of blood T cell repertoires in COVID-19. V lost 6 bases to trimming and J lost 1 base, with 15 bases between them. The CDR3 runs 15 residues. Germline CDR1 reads MNHEY; CDR2 reads SMNVEV (reference sequence). Measured with immunoSEQ multiplex PCR; TCRdb has only the in-frame clones, and not every one. There are about 190,000 clones in the sample; 80% to 95% occur only once, and approximately 0.56% lies in the top ten. This TCR was sampled from a man aged 50-59 years with acute or convalescent COVID-19. This chain uses TRBV27 with TRBJ1-1; D unclear. Source material: peripheral blood. CDR3 DNA: TGTGCCAGCAGGGGAGAAAGTTGGAGGAACACTGAAGCTTTCTTT. It encodes CASRGESWRNTEAFF.